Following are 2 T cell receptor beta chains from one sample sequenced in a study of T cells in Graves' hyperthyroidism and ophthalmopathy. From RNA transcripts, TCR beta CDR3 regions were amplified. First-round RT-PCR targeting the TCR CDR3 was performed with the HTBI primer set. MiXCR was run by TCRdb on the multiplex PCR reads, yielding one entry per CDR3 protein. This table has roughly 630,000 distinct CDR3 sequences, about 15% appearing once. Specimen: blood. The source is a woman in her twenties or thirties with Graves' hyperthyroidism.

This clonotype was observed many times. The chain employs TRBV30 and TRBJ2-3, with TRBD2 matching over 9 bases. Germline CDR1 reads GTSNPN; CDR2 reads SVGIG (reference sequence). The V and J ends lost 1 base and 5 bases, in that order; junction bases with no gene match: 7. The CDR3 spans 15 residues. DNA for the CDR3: TGTGCCTGGAGTGATCTAGCGGGATCGGAAGATACGCAGTATTTT. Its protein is CAWSDLAGSEDTQYF. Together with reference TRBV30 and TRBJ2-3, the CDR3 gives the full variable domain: SQTIHQWPATLVQPVGSPLSLECTVEGTSNPNLYWYRQAAGRGLQLLFYSVGIGQISSEVPQNLSASRPQDRQFILSSKKLLLSDSGFYLCAWSDLAGSEDTQYFGPGTRLTVL.

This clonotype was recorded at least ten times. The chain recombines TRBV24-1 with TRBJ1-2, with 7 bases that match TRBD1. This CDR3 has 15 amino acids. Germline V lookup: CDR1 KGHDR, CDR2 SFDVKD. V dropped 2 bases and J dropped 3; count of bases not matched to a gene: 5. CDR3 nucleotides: TGTGCCACCAGTGATTCACGACAGGGCGACTATGGCTACACCTTC. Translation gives CATSDSRQGDYGYTF.